Ten or more counts support the clone carrying this TCR beta chain. At one boundary the junction diverges from the germline segment, which might be a read error. Per germline, CDR1 SSHAT and CDR2 FNYEAQ (reference sequence). The CDR3 spans 15 residues. TCR beta libraries were built with iRepertoire HTBI primers and Arm-PCR of CDR3 regions. TCRdb re-analysed the multiplex PCR reads in MiXCR, keeping a single row per CDR3 protein. The sample yields a few hundred thousand distinct CDR3 sequences, around 19% seen once. This specimen belongs to a study of regulatory T cells in long-lasting Graves disease. Sample time point: newly diagnosed GD, antithyroid drugs for less than 3 months. Isolated PBMC RNA provided the starting material for the TCR library. These same records also appear under a second study, on T cells in Graves' hyperthyroidism and ophthalmopathy.

The sample consisted of peripheral blood mononuclear cells (PBMCs), taken at new diagnosis, from a patient treated with antithyroid drugs. V gene TRBV7-7 combines with J gene TRBJ2-5; 10 nucleotides align to TRBD2. This sequence originates from a young woman with Graves disease. CDR3 DNA: TGTGCTAGCAGCTTAGCGGGAGGACAGATAGAGACCCAGTACTTC. This translates into CASSLAGGQIETQYF.